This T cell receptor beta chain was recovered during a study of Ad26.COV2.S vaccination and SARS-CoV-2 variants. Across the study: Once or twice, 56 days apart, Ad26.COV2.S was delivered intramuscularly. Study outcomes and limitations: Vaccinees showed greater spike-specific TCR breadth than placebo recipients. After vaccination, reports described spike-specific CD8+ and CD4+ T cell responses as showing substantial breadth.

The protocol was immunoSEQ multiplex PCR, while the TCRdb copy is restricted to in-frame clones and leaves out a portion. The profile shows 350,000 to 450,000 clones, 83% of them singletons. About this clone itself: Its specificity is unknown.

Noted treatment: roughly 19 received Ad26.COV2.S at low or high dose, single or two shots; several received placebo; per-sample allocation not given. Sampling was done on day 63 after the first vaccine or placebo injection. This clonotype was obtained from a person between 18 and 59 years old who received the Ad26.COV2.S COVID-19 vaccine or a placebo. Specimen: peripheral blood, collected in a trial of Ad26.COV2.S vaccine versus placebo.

CDR3 nucleotides: TGTGCCAGCAGTTTAACAAGATTAGCCAAAAACATTCAGTACTTC. Protein product: CASSLTRLAKNIQYF. The chain joins TRBV27 to TRBJ2-4, with D unclear. The germline V gene has CDR1 MNHEY and CDR2 SMNVEV (reference sequence). Trimming took off 2 bases at V and 0 bases at J, with 8 bases between the two ends. The CDR3 is 15 amino acids.